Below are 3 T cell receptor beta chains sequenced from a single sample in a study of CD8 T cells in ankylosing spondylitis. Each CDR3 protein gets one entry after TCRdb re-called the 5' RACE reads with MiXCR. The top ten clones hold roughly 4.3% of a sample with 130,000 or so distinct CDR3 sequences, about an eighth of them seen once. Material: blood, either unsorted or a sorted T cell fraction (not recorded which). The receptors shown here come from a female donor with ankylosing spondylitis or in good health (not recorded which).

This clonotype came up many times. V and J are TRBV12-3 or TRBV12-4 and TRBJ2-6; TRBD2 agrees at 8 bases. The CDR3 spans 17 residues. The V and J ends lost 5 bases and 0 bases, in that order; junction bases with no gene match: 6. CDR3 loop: CASSPSRGGSGANVLTF. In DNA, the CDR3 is TGTGCCAGCAGTCCAAGCCGGGGGGGCTCTGGGGCCAACGTCCTGACTTTC.

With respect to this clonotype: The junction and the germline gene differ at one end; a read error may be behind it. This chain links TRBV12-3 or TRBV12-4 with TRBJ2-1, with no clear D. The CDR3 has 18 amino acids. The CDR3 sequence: CTSSLVVDSQISYNEQFF. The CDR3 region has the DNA TGTACCAGCAGTTTAGTGGTCGACTCCCAGATTTCGTACAATGAGCAGTTCTTC.

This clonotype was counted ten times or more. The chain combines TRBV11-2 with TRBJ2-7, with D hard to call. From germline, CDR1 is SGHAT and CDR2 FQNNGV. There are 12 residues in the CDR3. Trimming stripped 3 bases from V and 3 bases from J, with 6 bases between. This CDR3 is CASSLLGYEQYF. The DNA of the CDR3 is TGTGCCAGCAGCTTGTTAGGCTACGAGCAGTACTTC.